The entry below describes one T cell receptor beta chain. What it binds is unknown. The CDR3 is made up of 14 amino acids. Unmatched junction bases numbered 2, after V lost 3 bases and J lost 1 base. In germline, CDR1 is MNHNS, CDR2 SASEGT. The authors reverse transcribed all of the isolated RNA, so sequencing captured expressed TCRB transcripts. Repertoires were generated with immunoSEQ multiplex PCR, while TCRdb's copy carries only in-frame clones and drops some. The repertoire holds over 150,000 clones, around 8.3% seen once, with approximately 0.54% in the top ten. This entry belongs to a study of beta chain features in type 1 diabetes. Study observations and caveats: All four CD4+ subsets from Type 1 diabetes patients carried moderately but significantly shorter TCRB CDR3s. There was a possibility that cDNA sequencing over-represented cells with high TCR expression.

The source of this sequence is a woman between 18 and 29 years old with type 1 diabetes. The chain links TRBV6-1 to TRBJ1-1; 7 positions match TRBD1. The sample comprised central memory CD4+ T cells from blood. The CDR3 sequence: CASSDKGANTEAFF. The CDR3 DNA sequence: TGTGCCAGCAGTGATAAGGGGGCGAACACTGAAGCTTTCTTT.